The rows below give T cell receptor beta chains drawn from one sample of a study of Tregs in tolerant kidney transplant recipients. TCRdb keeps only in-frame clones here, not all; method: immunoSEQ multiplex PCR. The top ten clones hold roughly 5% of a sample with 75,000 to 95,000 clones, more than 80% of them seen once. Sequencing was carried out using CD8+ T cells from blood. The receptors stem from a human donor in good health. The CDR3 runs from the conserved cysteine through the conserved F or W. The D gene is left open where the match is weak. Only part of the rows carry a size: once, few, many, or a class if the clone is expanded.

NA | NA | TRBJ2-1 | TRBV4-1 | CASSQDGRYNEQFF | TGCGCCAGCAGCCAGGATGGGCGGTACAATGAGCAGTTCTTC
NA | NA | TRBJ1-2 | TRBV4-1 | CASSQGIGTGYTF | TGCGCCAGCAGCCAAGGAATCGGCACTGGCTACACCTTC
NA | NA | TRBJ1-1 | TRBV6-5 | CASSYQQGWVNTEAFF | TGTGCCAGCAGTTACCAGCAGGGTTGGGTGAACACTGAAGCTTTCTTT
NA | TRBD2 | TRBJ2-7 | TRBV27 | CASSPSSGRASYEQYF | TGTGCCAGCAGCCCTTCTAGCGGGAGGGCCTCCTACGAGCAGTACTTC
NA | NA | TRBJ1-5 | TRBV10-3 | CAISESWLRGLNQPQHF | TGTGCCATCAGTGAGTCGTGGCTCAGGGGATTAAATCAGCCCCAGCATTTT
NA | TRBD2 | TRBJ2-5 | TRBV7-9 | CASTSGLSETQYF | TGTGCCAGCACTAGCGGTCTATCGGAGACCCAGTACTTC
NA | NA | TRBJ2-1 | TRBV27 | CASSLSGFSYNEQFF | TGTGCCAGCAGTTTATCAGGGTTCTCCTACAATGAGCAGTTCTTC
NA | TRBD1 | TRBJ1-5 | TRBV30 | CAWGMTGTQPQHF | TGTGCCTGGGGGATGACAGGGACTCAGCCCCAGCATTTT
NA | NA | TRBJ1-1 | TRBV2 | CASVRGGSWVNTEAFF | TGTGCCAGCGTGAGGGGAGGTTCCTGGGTGAACACTGAAGCTTTCTTT
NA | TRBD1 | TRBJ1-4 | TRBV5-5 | CASSWDRSINEKLFF | TGTGCCAGCAGCTGGGACAGGTCGATCAATGAAAAACTGTTTTTT
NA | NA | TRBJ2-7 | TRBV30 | CAWRGRPNYEQYF | TGTGCCTGGAGGGGACGGCCTAACTACGAGCAGTACTTC
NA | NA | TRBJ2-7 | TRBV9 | CASSVGGGEQYF | TGTGCCAGCAGCGTCGGGGGCGGGGAGCAGTACTTC
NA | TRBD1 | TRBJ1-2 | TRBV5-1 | CASSPWTGTPLTNYGYTF | TGCGCCAGCAGTCCGTGGACAGGCACACCGCTGACTAACTATGGCTACACCTTC
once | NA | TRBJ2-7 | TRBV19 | CASSISGMSEQYF | TGTGCCAGTAGTATTTCCGGGATGAGCGAGCAGTACTTC
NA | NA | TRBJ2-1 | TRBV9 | CASSVNNEQFF | TGTGCCAGCAGCGTAAACAATGAGCAGTTCTTC
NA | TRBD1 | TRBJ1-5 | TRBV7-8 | CASSPYRGGNQPQHF | TGTGCCAGCAGCCCATACAGGGGAGGCAATCAGCCCCAGCATTTT
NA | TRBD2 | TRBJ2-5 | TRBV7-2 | CASSPGLAGFRRDQYF | TGTGCCAGCAGCCCTGGGTTAGCGGGCTTCAGAAGGGACCAGTACTTC
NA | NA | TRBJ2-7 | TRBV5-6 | CASRSKPGDPYEQYF | TGTGCCAGCAGATCAAAGCCGGGAGACCCCTACGAGCAGTACTTC
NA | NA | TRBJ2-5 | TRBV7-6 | CASGPRSGPGETQYF | TGTGCCAGCGGCCCCCGTAGCGGCCCTGGAGAGACCCAGTACTTC
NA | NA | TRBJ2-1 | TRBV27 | CASSLSSGVSYNEQFF | TGTGCCAGCAGTTTATCATCAGGGGTCTCCTACAATGAGCAGTTCTTC
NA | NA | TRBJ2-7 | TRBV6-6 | CASTNRDSPLHGLTNF | TGTGCCAGCACCAACAGGGACTCACCCCTCCACGGGCTTACGAACTTC
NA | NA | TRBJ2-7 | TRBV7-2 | CASSLLPGAGYEQYF | TGTGCCAGCAGCTTATTACCCGGGGCGGGCTACGAGCAGTACTTC
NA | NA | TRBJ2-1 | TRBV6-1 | CASSGPGNEQFF | TGTGCCAGCAGTGGACCGGGGAATGAGCAGTTCTTC
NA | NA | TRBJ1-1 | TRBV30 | CAWSRTENTEAFF | TGTGCCTGGTCCCGGACAGAGAACACTGAAGCTTTCTTT
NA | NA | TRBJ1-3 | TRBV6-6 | CASSADGSSGNTIYF | TGTGCCAGCAGTGCGGACGGAAGCTCTGGAAACACCATATATTTT
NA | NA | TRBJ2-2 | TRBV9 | CASSVNIHHSNTGELFF | TGTGCCAGCAGCGTAAATATACACCACTCGAACACCGGGGAGCTGTTTTTT
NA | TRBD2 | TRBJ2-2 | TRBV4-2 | CASSLPSGQTTGELFF | TGTGCCAGCAGCCTCCCTAGCGGACAAACCACCGGGGAGCTGTTTTTT
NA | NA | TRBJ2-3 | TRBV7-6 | CASSLEHPDTQYF | TGTGCCAGCAGCTTGGAACACCCAGATACGCAGTATTTT
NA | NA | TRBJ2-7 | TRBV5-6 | CASSFGVSYEQYF | TGTGCCAGCAGCTTTGGGGTTAGCTACGAGCAGTACTTC
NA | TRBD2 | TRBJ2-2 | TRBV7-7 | CASSLILAGGLNTGELFF | TGTGCCAGCAGCCTAATTCTAGCGGGAGGACTCAACACCGGGGAGCTGTTTTTT
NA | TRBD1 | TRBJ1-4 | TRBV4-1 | CASSRKIGGTGGEKLFF | TGCGCCAGCAGTCGCAAGATAGGGGGGACAGGGGGAGAAAAACTGTTTTTT
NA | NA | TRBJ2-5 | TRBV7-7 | CASSRTARETQYF | TGTGCCAGCAGTCGGACAGCGCGGGAGACCCAGTACTTC
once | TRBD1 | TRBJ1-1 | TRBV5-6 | CASSLGQGARRTEAFF | TGTGCCAGCAGCTTGGGGCAGGGGGCGCGACGAACTGAAGCTTTCTTT
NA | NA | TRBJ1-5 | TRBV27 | CASSLYPVSFSNQPQHF | TGTGCCAGCAGTTTATACCCGGTCAGTTTTAGCAATCAGCCCCAGCATTTT
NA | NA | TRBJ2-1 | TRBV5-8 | CASSLVGGYNEQFF | TGTGCCAGCAGCTTGGTAGGAGGTTACAATGAGCAGTTCTTC
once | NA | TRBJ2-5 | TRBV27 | CASKGGGLETQYF | TGTGCCAGCAAGGGGGGGGGCCTGGAGACCCAGTACTTC
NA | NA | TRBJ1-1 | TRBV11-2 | CASSSSGTVREAFF | TGTGCCAGCAGCTCTTCAGGGACGGTGCGTGAAGCTTTCTTT
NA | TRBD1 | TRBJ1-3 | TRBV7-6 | CASSTPGTASGNTIYF | TGTGCCAGCAGCACGCCGGGGACAGCCTCTGGAAACACCATATATTTT
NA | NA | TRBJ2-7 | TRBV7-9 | CASSPLEEQYF | TGTGCCAGCAGCCCGTTGGAGGAGCAGTACTTC
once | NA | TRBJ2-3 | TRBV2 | CASSDLDTQYF | TGTGCCAGCAGTGATCTAGATACGCAGTATTTT
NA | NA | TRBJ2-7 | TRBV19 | CASSFEGGEQYF | TGTGCCAGTAGTTTCGAGGGTGGGGAGCAGTACTTC
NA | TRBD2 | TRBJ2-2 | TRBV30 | CAWSSRGDTGELFF | TGTGCCTGGAGTTCCCGGGGGGACACCGGGGAGCTGTTTTTT
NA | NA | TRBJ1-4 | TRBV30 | CAWSVGALPNEKLFF | TGTGCCTGGAGTGTAGGGGCCCTCCCTAATGAAAAACTGTTTTTT
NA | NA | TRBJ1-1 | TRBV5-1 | CASSYILNTEAFF | TGCGCCAGCAGTTACATCCTGAACACTGAAGCTTTCTTT
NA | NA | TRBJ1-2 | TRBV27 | CASSWDGTDLMGGYTF | TGTGCCAGCAGTTGGGACGGGACCGACCTTATGGGCGGCTACACCTTC
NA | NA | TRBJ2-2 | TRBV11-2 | CASISRAGELFF | TGTGCCAGCATCTCCCGGGCCGGGGAGCTGTTTTTT
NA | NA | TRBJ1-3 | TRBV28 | CASIGSTWGNTIYF | TGTGCCAGCATTGGCAGTACCTGGGGAAACACCATATATTTT
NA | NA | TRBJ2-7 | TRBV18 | CASSPPGTGLEQYF | TGTGCCAGCTCACCACCGGGAACAGGGCTCGAGCAGTACTTC
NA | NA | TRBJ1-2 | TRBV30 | CAWSRGPLTGSYGYTF | TGTGCCTGGAGTCGGGGGCCTCTAACAGGTTCCTATGGCTACACCTTC
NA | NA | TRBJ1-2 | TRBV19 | CASSPTPAPYGYTF | TGTGCCAGTAGTCCTACCCCGGCCCCGTATGGCTACACCTTC
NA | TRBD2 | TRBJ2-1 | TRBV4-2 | CASSQGLKIAGGRSYNEQFF | TGTGCCAGCAGCCAAGGGCTCAAGATAGCGGGAGGACGCTCCTACAATGAGCAGTTCTTC
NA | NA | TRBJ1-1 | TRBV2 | CASSDEGLNTEAFF | TGTGCCAGCAGTGACGAGGGCTTGAACACTGAAGCTTTCTTT
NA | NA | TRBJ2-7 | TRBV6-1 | CASSGRTDYEQYF | TGTGCCAGCAGTGGACGGACGGACTACGAGCAGTACTTC
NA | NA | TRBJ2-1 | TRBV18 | CASSPPVWDGGLGDEQFF | TGTGCCAGCTCACCCCCCGTTTGGGACGGAGGTCTGGGGGATGAGCAGTTCTTC
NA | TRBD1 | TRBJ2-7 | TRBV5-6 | CASSPPTGPYEQYF | TGTGCCAGCAGCCCGCCGACAGGGCCCTACGAGCAGTACTTC